This T cell receptor beta chain derives from a study of cytomegalovirus exposure and HLA in healthy donors. Overall study results and limits: Specificity for CMV antigens was confirmed in vitro for a few of the CMV-associated chains. Most TCR sequences proved rare, with some public TCRs found in many donors. According to a later analysis, TCR clusters from the first cohort tended to co-occur in the 100 to 150 validation repertoires. About 180 TCR beta chains were listed as cytomegalovirus-associated.

CDR3 size: 15 residues. J gave up 2 bases and V 3 bases, and 1 base lay outside the gene matches. Germline assignment: CDR1 SGHAT and CDR2 FQNNGV. Sequencing used immunoSEQ multiplex PCR; TCRdb keeps in-frame clones, though not all of them. Found here are 110,000 or so clones, about 84% of them singletons; the top ten hold about 5.3%. Comment on this clone: What it binds is not known.

The chain recombines TRBV11-2 with TRBJ2-3, with 11 positions matching TRBD2. The TCR sequence derives from a man aged 18-30 years in good health and CMV-seronegative. The sequenced material came from PBMCs. CDR3 coding DNA: TGTGCCAGCAGCTTTAGCGGGAGGGACACAGATACGCAGTATTTT. Protein product: CASSFSGRDTDTQYF.